What follows describes a single T cell receptor (beta chain). Its antigen is unidentified. The entry originates in a study of Graves' ophthalmopathy and Graves' hyperthyroidism. Study in general: Peripheral blood was collected at initial diagnosis, before any treatment. Regarding the study as a whole: The model's ophthalmopathy progression predictions had approximately 65% sensitivity and 72% to 75% specificity.

The CDR3 runs to 14 residues. The V gene end was trimmed by 3 bases and the J gene end by 6 bases; junction bases not matched to a gene: 7. CDR1 and CDR2 (germline): MNHNS, SASEGT. The authors amplified TCR beta CDR3 regions from RNA transcripts. HTBI primers were used in a first-round RT-PCR, which preceded a second-round multiplex PCR. Each CDR3 protein is one row after TCRdb ran MiXCR on the multiplex PCR reads. Among 400,000 or so distinct CDR3 sequences, about 17% were seen once, and the ten largest hold 2.4%. This sequence originates from an adult woman with stable Graves' hyperthyroidism. The chain uses TRBV6-1 and TRBJ1-2; the match to TRBD1 covers 7 bases. Sequenced: peripheral blood. The CDR3 DNA reads TGTGCCAGCAGTGACCCCGGGACAGTGGATGGCTACACCTTC. As protein: CASSDPGTVDGYTF.